This TCR beta chain stems from a study of cytomegalovirus exposure and HLA in healthy donors. 13 Jbeta primers and 60 Vbeta primers were used for the PCR. Produced via immunoSEQ multiplex PCR; TCRdb's table is partial and in-frame only. The sample holds 150,000 to 200,000 clones, around nine tenths seen once. This CDR3 has 14 residues. The V end lost 4 bases, the J end lost 4 bases, and 11 bases lay between the germline ends. CDR1 is LNHDA and CDR2 is SQIVND in the germline V gene (reference sequence). The V call is TRBV19, the J call TRBJ1-3; unclear D gene. The sequenced sample consisted of PBMCs. The sequence derives from a woman under 30 in good health and CMV-seronegative. Here the CDR3 reads CASSKERSGNTIYF. The CDR3 nucleotides read TGTGCCAGTAGTAAGGAGAGGTCAGGAAACACCATATATTTT.